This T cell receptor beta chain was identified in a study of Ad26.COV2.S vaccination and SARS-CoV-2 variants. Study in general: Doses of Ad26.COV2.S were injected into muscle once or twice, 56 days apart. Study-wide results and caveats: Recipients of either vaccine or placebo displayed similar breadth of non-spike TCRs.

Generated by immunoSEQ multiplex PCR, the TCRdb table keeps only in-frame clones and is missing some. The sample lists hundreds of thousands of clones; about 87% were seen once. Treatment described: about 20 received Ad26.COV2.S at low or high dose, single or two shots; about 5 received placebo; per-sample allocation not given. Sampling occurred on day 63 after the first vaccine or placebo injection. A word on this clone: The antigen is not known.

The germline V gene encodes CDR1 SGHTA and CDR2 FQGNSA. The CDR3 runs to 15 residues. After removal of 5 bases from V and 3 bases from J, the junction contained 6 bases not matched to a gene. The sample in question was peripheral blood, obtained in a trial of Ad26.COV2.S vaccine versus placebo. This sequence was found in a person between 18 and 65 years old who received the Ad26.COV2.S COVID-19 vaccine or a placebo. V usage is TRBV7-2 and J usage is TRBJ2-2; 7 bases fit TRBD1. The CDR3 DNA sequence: TGTGCCAGCAGCCAGGGGGTTGGGTACACCGGGGAGCTGTTTTTT. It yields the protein CASSQGVGYTGELFF.